The rows below give T cell receptor beta chains drawn from one sample of a study of vaccination effects on CD4 cells after COVID-19. Which antigens these TCRs recognize remains unknown. Here immunoSEQ multiplex PCR was the method, and the copy in TCRdb shows in-frame clones only, minus some. The sample yields roughly 24,000 clones, less than 85% seen once. The sample was CD4+ T cells from PBMCs cultured with SARS-CoV-2 spike peptides, taken before COVID-19 vaccination. These receptors originate from a human donor who had a prior SARS-CoV-2 infection. CDR3s include the opening cysteine and the closing phenylalanine or tryptophan. The D gene is left open where the match is weak. Clone size is not always given. Where it is, it says once, few, many or a class for expanded clones.

TRBJ2-3 TRBV5-1 - once 16 CASSLGRGRGTDTQYF TGCGCCAGCAGCTTGGGAAGGGGTCGGGGCACAGATACGCAGTATTTT
TRBJ1-2 TRBV3-1/TRBV3-2 - - 15 CASSQGERAVDGYTF TGTGCCAGCAGCCAAGGAGAAAGGGCGGTGGACGGCTACACCTTC
TRBJ2-1 TRBV5-1 - - 12 CASSPDSLEQFF TGCGCCAGCAGCCCAGACAGCCTTGAGCAGTTCTTC
TRBJ2-3 TRBV10-3 TRBD2 - 18 CAISESSGGARLPDTQYF TGTGCCATCAGTGAGTCTAGCGGGGGGGCACGTCTCCCAGATACGCAGTATTTT
TRBJ2-5 TRBV7-9 - - 12 CASSPPQQTQYF TGTGCCAGCAGCCCCCCCCAACAGACCCAGTACTTC
TRBJ1-5 TRBV6-1 TRBD1 - 15 CASSEPGQGYQPQHF TGTGCCAGCAGTGAACCGGGACAGGGGTATCAGCCCCAGCATTTT
TRBJ1-5 TRBV6-5 TRBD1 - 14 CASRQQGSSQPQHF TGTGCCAGCAGACAACAGGGGTCCAGTCAGCCCCAGCATTTT
TRBJ1-2 TRBV3-1/TRBV3-2 TRBD1 few 15 CASSQLGRGNYGYTF TGTGCCAGCAGCCAACTGGGCAGGGGGAACTATGGCTACACCTTC
TRBJ1-1 TRBV7-9 - - 16 CASSLRGGYMNTEAFF TGTGCCAGCAGCCTTAGGGGGGGCTACATGAACACTGAAGCTTTCTTT
TRBJ2-3 TRBV19 TRBD1 few 15 CASSTAGGITDTQYF TGTGCCAGTAGCACCGCAGGGGGCATAACAGATACGCAGTATTTT
TRBJ2-3 TRBV29-1 - - 14 CSVEERTPGDTQYF TGCAGCGTTGAGGAGCGTACACCCGGGGATACGCAGTATTTT
TRBJ2-5 TRBV9 - medium-sized 15 CASSVNGHLEETQYF TGTGCCAGCAGCGTAAATGGGCACTTGGAAGAGACCCAGTACTTC
TRBJ2-2 TRBV15 TRBD2 - 17 CATSRDHLAGGTGELFF TGTGCCACCAGCAGAGATCATCTAGCGGGGGGTACCGGGGAGCTGTTTTTT
TRBJ1-4 TRBV4-1 - - 15 CASTARQATNEKLFF TGCGCCAGCACCGCCAGACAGGCAACTAATGAAAAACTGTTTTTT
TRBJ2-5 TRBV7-2 TRBD1 - 14 CASSSNRGRETQYF TGTGCCAGCAGCTCAAACAGGGGGCGTGAGACCCAGTACTTC
TRBJ2-1 TRBV11-3 - few 13 CASEMSSYNEQFF TGTGCCAGCGAGATGAGCTCCTACAATGAGCAGTTCTTC
TRBJ1-1 TRBV7-3 - few 12 CASSTNGGEAFF TGTGCCAGCAGCACAAACGGGGGCGAAGCTTTCTTT
TRBJ2-2 TRBV7-6 TRBD2 - 18 CASSLLPSGGATAGELFF TGTGCCAGCAGCTTACTCCCTAGCGGTGGGGCCACGGCCGGGGAGCTGTTTTTT
TRBJ2-6 TRBV18 - - 16 CASSEGTDTGANVLTF TGTGCCAGCTCAGAGGGGACGGACACTGGGGCCAACGTCCTGACTTTC
TRBJ2-7 TRBV19 TRBD1 few 13 CASSGTATTEQYF TGTGCCAGTAGTGGGACAGCAACAACCGAGCAGTACTTC
TRBJ1-6 TRBV5-1 TRBD1 - 16 CASSLGQGAYNSPLHF TGCGCCAGCAGCCTAGGACAGGGGGCTTATAATTCACCCCTCCACTTT
TRBJ2-7 TRBV20-1 TRBD2 few 14 CSASLLAGVGEQYF TGCAGTGCTAGTCTTCTAGCGGGAGTCGGCGAGCAGTACTTC
TRBJ1-5 TRBV25-1 - - 15 CASSEGTGRYQPQHF TGTGCCAGCAGTGAAGGAACAGGGCGATATCAGCCCCAGCATTTT
TRBJ2-1 TRBV14 TRBD2 - 17 CASSQELGGRAYNEQFF TGTGCCAGCAGCCAAGAACTGGGCGGGAGGGCCTACAATGAGCAGTTCTTC
TRBJ2-3 TRBV5-4 TRBD2 few 15 CASSLVSGGTDTQYF TGTGCCAGCAGCTTGGTTAGCGGGGGCACAGATACGCAGTATTTT
TRBJ1-1 TRBV11-2 - once 18 CASSLDHGAGGGNTEAFF TGTGCCAGCAGCTTAGATCACGGCGCGGGGGGAGGAAACACTGAAGCTTTCTTT
TRBJ2-1 TRBV19 TRBD2 - 15 CASSMGTSGSNEQFF TGTGCCAGTAGTATGGGGACTAGCGGGAGCAATGAGCAGTTCTTC
TRBJ1-2 TRBV11-2 TRBD1 - 16 CASSGLRSGQGQGYTF TGTGCCAGCAGCGGATTGAGATCGGGACAGGGTCAAGGCTACACCTTC
TRBJ2-6 TRBV9 - - 16 CASSVTASSGANVLTF TGTGCCAGCAGCGTGACAGCTAGCTCTGGGGCCAACGTCCTGACTTTC
TRBJ2-1 TRBV6-5 - - 15 CASSYSGTGYNEQFF TGTGCCAGCAGTTACTCCGGGACCGGATACAATGAGCAGTTCTTC
TRBJ1-2 TRBV27 - - 13 CASSFLGSYGYTF TGTGCCAGCAGTTTCCTAGGGAGCTATGGCTACACCTTC